These T cell receptor beta chains were read from a single sample in a study of blood T cell repertoires in COVID-19. TCRdb's table, derived via immunoSEQ multiplex PCR, lists solely in-frame clones and lacks some. The sample lists 100,000 or so clones, approximately 92% occurring once. Sequenced input: peripheral blood. These receptors were taken from a woman aged 60-75 years with active COVID-19. CDR3s include the opening cysteine and the closing phenylalanine or tryptophan. D genes are given only for firm matches. Clone sizes are given selectively: once, few, many, or a class where the clone is expanded.

CDR3 DNA: TGTGCCACCGAGGAGCAGGGGAGCGGAGTTGGTGGCTACACCTTC
CDR3 protein: CATEEQGSGVGGYTF
clone size: .
V gene: TRBV15
J gene: TRBJ1-2
D gene: .

CDR3 DNA: TGCGCCAGCAGCCCCTCAGGACAGGGGGCGGGAACCGGGGAGCTGTTTTTT
CDR3 protein: CASSPSGQGAGTGELFF
clone size: .
V gene: TRBV5-1
J gene: TRBJ2-2
D gene: TRBD1

CDR3 DNA: TGTGCCAGCAGCGCTCTAGCGGGGGGCGCTTACAATGAGCAGTTCTTC
CDR3 protein: CASSALAGGAYNEQFF
clone size: once
V gene: TRBV9
J gene: TRBJ2-1
D gene: TRBD2

CDR3 DNA: TGTGCCAGTAGTACCGAGGAAAGAATTGAAGCTTTCTTT
CDR3 protein: CASSTEERIEAFF
clone size: .
V gene: TRBV19
J gene: TRBJ1-1
D gene: .

CDR3 DNA: TGTGCCAGCAGTTTTGGGGACAGAAATTCACCCCTCCACTTT
CDR3 protein: CASSFGDRNSPLHF
clone size: .
V gene: TRBV28
J gene: TRBJ1-6
D gene: TRBD1

CDR3 DNA: TGTGCCAGCAGTGCAAAGGCAGGGCGCACAGATACGCAGTATTTT
CDR3 protein: CASSAKAGRTDTQYF
clone size: .
V gene: TRBV2
J gene: TRBJ2-3
D gene: .

CDR3 DNA: TGTGCCAGCAGCCCACAGGACCTTGGAAACACCATATATTTT
CDR3 protein: CASSPQDLGNTIYF
clone size: once
V gene: TRBV28
J gene: TRBJ1-3
D gene: .

CDR3 DNA: TGTGCCAGCAGCACTTGGACAGCTAATGAAAAACTGTTTTTT
CDR3 protein: CASSTWTANEKLFF
clone size: .
V gene: TRBV5-8
J gene: TRBJ1-4
D gene: .

CDR3 DNA: TGTGCCAGCAGCTTAGTTCCTTTAATAGAGCAGTTCTTC
CDR3 protein: CASSLVPLIEQFF
clone size: .
V gene: TRBV11-2
J gene: TRBJ2-1
D gene: .

CDR3 DNA: TGTGCCAGCAGTTTAGCGGGGGGCTACGAGCAGTACTTC
CDR3 protein: CASSLAGGYEQYF
clone size: .
V gene: TRBV28
J gene: TRBJ2-7
D gene: TRBD2

CDR3 DNA: TGTGCCAGCGGCCGGGGGGGGGCGCTTGATGGCTACACCTTC
CDR3 protein: CASGRGGALDGYTF
clone size: .
V gene: TRBV5-4
J gene: TRBJ1-2
D gene: .

CDR3 DNA: TGCGCCAGCAGTTACTCCGGGACTAGCGGGAGAAAGACAGATACGCAGTATTTT
CDR3 protein: CASSYSGTSGRKTDTQYF
clone size: .
V gene: TRBV5-1
J gene: TRBJ2-3
D gene: TRBD2

CDR3 DNA: TGTGCCAGCAGTTACAGGGGTCGCCAGCCCCAGCATTTT
CDR3 protein: CASSYRGRQPQHF
clone size: .
V gene: TRBV28
J gene: TRBJ1-5
D gene: TRBD1

CDR3 DNA: TGTGCCAGCAGCCAAGGACAGGGCCTTATTTATGGCTACACCTTC
CDR3 protein: CASSQGQGLIYGYTF
clone size: .
V gene: TRBV3-1/TRBV3-2
J gene: TRBJ1-2
D gene: TRBD1

CDR3 DNA: TGTGCCAGCAGCTTAGTCCTTCGGGACATGAACACTGAAGCTTTCTTT
CDR3 protein: CASSLVLRDMNTEAFF
clone size: .
V gene: TRBV11-2
J gene: TRBJ1-1
D gene: .

CDR3 DNA: TGTGCCAGCAGTTATAACGACAGGGCCAATGAAAAACTGTTTTTT
CDR3 protein: CASSYNDRANEKLFF
clone size: .
V gene: TRBV6-5
J gene: TRBJ1-4
D gene: TRBD1

CDR3 DNA: TGTGCCAGCAGTTACAGGGATGCTGAAGCTTTCTTT
CDR3 protein: CASSYRDAEAFF
clone size: .
V gene: TRBV12-3/TRBV12-4
J gene: TRBJ1-1
D gene: .

CDR3 DNA: TGTGCCAGCAGCTTAGGCCGCGGGAAGAACACTGAAGCTTTCTTT
CDR3 protein: CASSLGRGKNTEAFF
clone size: .
V gene: TRBV7-2
J gene: TRBJ1-1
D gene: .

CDR3 DNA: TGTGCCCTGACAGGGCGGAACACCGGGGAGCTGTTTTTT
CDR3 protein: CALTGRNTGELFF
clone size: .
V gene: TRBV19
J gene: TRBJ2-2
D gene: TRBD1

CDR3 DNA: TGTGCCAGCAGTAACAGGGGTGGCGACGAAAAACTGTTTTTT
CDR3 protein: CASSNRGGDEKLFF
clone size: .
V gene: TRBV6-5
J gene: TRBJ1-4
D gene: TRBD1

CDR3 DNA: TGTGCCAGCAGTTTAGAGGGAGGCGCCAACGAGCAGTACTTC
CDR3 protein: CASSLEGGANEQYF
clone size: .
V gene: TRBV27
J gene: TRBJ2-7
D gene: .

CDR3 DNA: TGTGCCAGCAGTTACTCTTGGACAGCCAGCACAGATACGCAGTATTTT
CDR3 protein: CASSYSWTASTDTQYF
clone size: .
V gene: TRBV6-5
J gene: TRBJ2-3
D gene: .

CDR3 DNA: TGTGTCAGCAGCTTGGGGAGTCTAGCGGTAAACACCGGGGAGCTGTTTTTT
CDR3 protein: CVSSLGSLAVNTGELFF
clone size: .
V gene: TRBV5-4
J gene: TRBJ2-2
D gene: TRBD2

CDR3 DNA: TGTGCCAGCAGCCAAGATCGAGGCGGGAGAAGTGGCACAGATACGCAGTATTTT
CDR3 protein: CASSQDRGGRSGTDTQYF
clone size: .
V gene: TRBV3-1/TRBV3-2
J gene: TRBJ2-3
D gene: TRBD2

CDR3 DNA: TGTGCCAGCAGCGCCCTCGGGGGGAGCACTGAAGCTTTCTTT
CDR3 protein: CASSALGGSTEAFF
clone size: .
V gene: TRBV7-2
J gene: TRBJ1-1
D gene: .

CDR3 DNA: TGTGCCAGCAGCCTAACCAGGGAAAACGAGCAGTACTTC
CDR3 protein: CASSLTRENEQYF
clone size: .
V gene: TRBV11-1
J gene: TRBJ2-7
D gene: .

CDR3 DNA: TGTGCCAGCAGCTTAGACTCTGGCGGGGGGGCTACTCGCAATGAGCAGTTCTTC
CDR3 protein: CASSLDSGGGATRNEQFF
clone size: .
V gene: TRBV11-2
J gene: TRBJ2-1
D gene: TRBD2

CDR3 DNA: TGTGCCAGCAGCTTGACTAGCGGGGTTCTGTTCGAGCAGTACTTC
CDR3 protein: CASSLTSGVLFEQYF
clone size: .
V gene: TRBV11-2
J gene: TRBJ2-7
D gene: TRBD2

CDR3 DNA: TGTGCCAGTAGCGGACAGGGTTTATCAAGGGATACGCAGTATTTT
CDR3 protein: CASSGQGLSRDTQYF
clone size: .
V gene: TRBV19
J gene: TRBJ2-3
D gene: TRBD1

CDR3 DNA: TGTGCCAGCAGTAAGACAGGGGTAGGTGAGCAGTTCTTC
CDR3 protein: CASSKTGVGEQFF
clone size: .
V gene: TRBV12-3/TRBV12-4
J gene: TRBJ2-1
D gene: TRBD1

CDR3 DNA: TGTGCCAGCAGTCCCGGGGCTAGCGGGAGGGCCCTCTCCTACAATGAGCAGTTCTTC
CDR3 protein: CASSPGASGRALSYNEQFF
clone size: .
V gene: TRBV6-6
J gene: TRBJ2-1
D gene: TRBD2

CDR3 DNA: TGCAGTGCTAGTTGGGCTAGCGGGAGGTCAAGCAATGAGCAGTTCTTC
CDR3 protein: CSASWASGRSSNEQFF
clone size: once
V gene: TRBV20-1
J gene: TRBJ2-1
D gene: TRBD2

CDR3 DNA: TGTGCCAGCAGCCTGGACAGCCATCAGCCCCAGCATTTT
CDR3 protein: CASSLDSHQPQHF
clone size: .
V gene: TRBV28
J gene: TRBJ1-5
D gene: .

CDR3 DNA: TGTGCCAGTAGCGCAGGGACAGGGAGTTCCAACTATGGCTACACCTTC
CDR3 protein: CASSAGTGSSNYGYTF
clone size: few
V gene: TRBV19
J gene: TRBJ1-2
D gene: TRBD1

CDR3 DNA: TGTGCCAGCAGCCAAGCAGGGGTGGCGGAGACCCAGTACTTC
CDR3 protein: CASSQAGVAETQYF
clone size: .
V gene: TRBV14
J gene: TRBJ2-5
D gene: .

CDR3 DNA: TGTGCTAGTGGTTTATCTCGGACACTCCAAGAGACCCAGTACTTC
CDR3 protein: CASGLSRTLQETQYF
clone size: .
V gene: TRBV12-5
J gene: TRBJ2-5
D gene: .

CDR3 DNA: TGTGCCAGTAGTACCGGACTAGGTGGGGGGGAGACCCAGTACTTC
CDR3 protein: CASSTGLGGGETQYF
clone size: .
V gene: TRBV19
J gene: TRBJ2-5
D gene: TRBD2

CDR3 DNA: TGTGCCAGTAGTATAAGGGCAGGGGGATCCTACAATGAGCAGTTCTTC
CDR3 protein: CASSIRAGGSYNEQFF
clone size: .
V gene: TRBV19
J gene: TRBJ2-1
D gene: TRBD1